These T cell receptor beta chains were read from a single sample in a study of T cells in Graves' hyperthyroidism and ophthalmopathy. In TCRdb, the multiplex PCR reads were re-called with MiXCR into one record per CDR3 protein. The table has a few hundred thousand distinct CDR3 sequences, 13% seen once. The sample taken for sequencing was blood. Every receptor here comes from a woman under 30 with Graves' hyperthyroidism. The CDR3 runs from the conserved cysteine through the conserved F or W. A D gene is named only where the DNA matches it firmly. Only part of the rows carry a size: once, few, many, or a class if the clone is expanded.

>NA|TRBV24-1|once|TRBJ1-3
CATSGGINSGNTIYF
TGTGCCACCAGTGGTGGTATCAACTCTGGAAACACCATATATTTT
>NA|TRBV6-1|many|TRBJ1-5
CASSEWQYNQPQHF
TGTGCCAGCAGTGAATGGCAGTACAATCAGCCCCAGCATTTT
>NA|TRBV7-2|many|TRBJ1-2
CASKIVKLSYGYTF
TGTGCCAGCAAGATCGTAAAACTATCCTATGGCTACACCTTC
>TRBD1|TRBV11-2|many|TRBJ1-2
CASSRSSLGQGGGYTF
TGTGCCAGCAGCCGGTCAAGCCTCGGACAGGGGGGAGGCTACACCTTC
>NA|TRBV3-1|many|TRBJ1-1
CASSHSDRPNTEAFF
TGTGCCAGCAGCCACTCCGACAGACCGAACACTGAAGCTTTCTTT
>TRBD1|TRBV4-3|few|TRBJ1-1
CASSLGTGMNTGAFF
TGCGCCAGCAGCCTCGGGACAGGAATGAACACTGGAGCTTTCTTT
>NA|TRBV5-1|many|TRBJ2-1
CASSLVGGGAVDEQFF
TGCGCCAGCAGCTTGGTAGGGGGGGGGGCCGTGGATGAGCAGTTCTTC
>NA|TRBV25-1|many|TRBJ2-7
CASSANPLPSSEQYF
TGTGCCAGCAGTGCCAACCCTCTTCCATCCAGCGAGCAGTACTTC
>NA|TRBV18|many|TRBJ2-5
CASYGQGWYSGQETQYF
TGTGCCAGCTACGGGCAGGGCTGGTACTCTGGCCAAGAGACCCAGTACTTC
>NA|TRBV7-7|NA|TRBJ1-1
CASSFGGGAGEAFF
TGTGCTAGCAGCTTCGGTGGCGGCGCGGGGGAGGCTTTCTTT
>TRBD2|TRBV3-1|many|TRBJ2-1
CASMKRGGLNEQFF
TGTGCCAGCATGAAGCGGGGGGGCCTCAATGAGCAGTTCTTC
>TRBD1|TRBV10-3|many|TRBJ1-2
CAISDPGQGGYGYTF
TGTGCCATCAGTGACCCGGGACAGGGGGGCTATGGCTACACCTTC
>TRBD1|TRBV7-6|NA|TRBJ2-7
CASSLGHRGSYEQYF
TGTGCCAGCAGCTTAGGACACAGGGGTTCCTACGAGCAGTACTTC
>TRBD2|TRBV4-3|few|TRBJ2-1
CASSQLLTGTSGTEQFF
TGCGCCAGCAGCCAGCTCCTAACCGGGACTAGCGGCACGGAGCAGTTCTTC
>NA|TRBV4-1|NA|TRBJ1-1
CASSLHVDRGYTEAFF
TGCGCCAGCAGCTTACACGTGGATCGGGGGTACACTGAAGCTTTCTTT
>NA|TRBV5-4|many|TRBJ2-5
CASTWGREETQYF
TGTGCCAGCACCTGGGGTCGGGAAGAGACCCAGTACTTC
>NA|TRBV3-1|many|TRBJ2-7
CASSQGGGSGSIEQYF
TGTGCCAGCAGCCAAGGAGGGGGCAGCGGGAGTATCGAGCAGTACTTC
>NA|TRBV15|many|TRBJ2-7
CATSFETRSYEQYF
TGTGCCACCAGTTTCGAGACACGGTCCTACGAGCAGTACTTC
>NA|TRBV5-6|many|TRBJ2-4
CASSLQGIAKNIQYF
TGTGCCAGCAGCTTGCAGGGGATCGCCAAAAACATTCAGTACTTC
>NA|TRBV6-2/TRBV6-3|NA|TRBJ1-2
CASSYLPRTGPVRSYTF
TGTGCCAGCAGTTACTTACCCCGGACGGGCCCGGTTAGAAGCTACACCTTC
>NA|TRBV7-3|few|TRBJ2-1
CASSLLWDGAGNEQFF
TGTGCCAGCAGCTTACTTTGGGACGGTGCAGGCAATGAGCAGTTCTTC
>NA|TRBV18|many|TRBJ1-1
CASTRETEAFF
TGTGCCAGCACCCGGGAAACTGAAGCTTTCTTT
>NA|TRBV12-3/TRBV12-4|few|TRBJ2-7
CASSYLIVSEQYF
TGTGCCAGCAGTTACCTGATAGTTTCAGAGCAGTACTTC
>NA|TRBV30|many|TRBJ2-2
CAHCPTPGRVGELFF
TGTGCCCATTGCCCCACCCCCGGGAGAGTCGGGGAGCTGTTTTTT
>TRBD1|TRBV20-1|many|TRBJ1-5
CSPSGTANQPQHF
TGCAGTCCCTCGGGGACAGCCAATCAGCCCCAGCATTTT
>NA|TRBV27|many|TRBJ1-5
CASSGGGQPQHF
TGTGCCAGCAGTGGGGGGGGTCAGCCCCAGCATTTT
>NA|TRBV11-2|few|TRBJ1-2
CASSQFTGIYGYTF
TGTGCCAGCAGCCAATTCACAGGGATCTATGGCTACACCTTC
>TRBD1|TRBV6-4|many|TRBJ2-5
CASSVGPGQGKETQYF
TGTGCCAGCAGTGTGGGTCCGGGACAGGGTAAAGAGACCCAGTACTTC
>NA|TRBV7-2|many|TRBJ2-3
CASSLGPVTDTQYF
TGTGCCAGCAGCTTAGGACCCGTCACAGATACGCAGTATTTT
>NA|TRBV2|many|TRBJ2-7
CASRFDSTNYEQYF
TGTGCCAGCAGATTCGACTCAACAAACTACGAGCAGTACTTC
>TRBD1|TRBV19|few|TRBJ2-1
CASRGQGGDEQFF
TGTGCCAGTAGGGGACAGGGCGGGGATGAGCAGTTCTTC
>TRBD2|TRBV7-7|many|TRBJ2-3
CASSPRPLAGTDTQYF
TGTGCTAGCAGCCCCAGACCCCTAGCGGGCACAGATACGCAGTATTTT
>TRBD1|TRBV2|many|TRBJ2-7
CASSASGTGYYEQYF
TGTGCCAGCAGTGCCTCCGGGACAGGGTACTACGAGCAGTACTTC
>TRBD1|TRBV24-1|many|TRBJ2-7
CATSDLGQGAYEQYF
TGTGCCACCAGTGATCTTGGACAGGGGGCCTACGAGCAGTACTTC
>NA|TRBV19|NA|TRBJ1-4
CASSATGYATNEKLFF
TGTGCCAGTAGTGCAACAGGTTACGCAACTAATGAAAAACTGTTTTTT
>TRBD1|TRBV2|few|TRBJ1-4
CASSELGTGAEKLFF
TGTGCCAGCAGTGAATTGGGGACAGGGGCTGAAAAACTGTTTTTT
>NA|TRBV19|few|TRBJ1-2
CASSNRQDYTF
TGTGCCAGTAGTAATCGACAGGACTACACCTTC
>TRBD1|TRBV27|many|TRBJ2-5
CASSFRDRSPETQYF
TGTGCCAGCAGTTTTCGGGACAGATCCCCAGAGACCCAGTACTTC
>TRBD1|TRBV3-1|many|TRBJ2-1
CASSPTRTGDQFF
TGTGCCAGCAGCCCGACTAGGACAGGGGACCAGTTCTTC
>NA|TRBV11-2|many|TRBJ1-1
CASSLGRGAKTEAFF
TGTGCCAGCAGCTTAGGGCGGGGGGCAAAGACTGAAGCTTTCTTT
>NA|TRBV7-3|many|TRBJ1-1
CASSQGGGPNTEAFF
TGTGCCAGCAGCCAGGGAGGAGGCCCGAACACTGAAGCTTTCTTT
>NA|TRBV18|many|TRBJ2-3
CASSLAENTDTQYF
TGTGCCAGCTCACTAGCGGAGAACACAGATACGCAGTATTTT
>NA|TRBV5-4|NA|TRBJ1-2
CASSPAVTYGYTF
TGTGCCAGCAGCCCCGCGGTAACCTATGGCTACACCTTC
>TRBD2|TRBV12-3/TRBV12-4|many|TRBJ2-1
CASSLVPDNRIAGEEQFF
TGTGCCAGCAGTTTAGTCCCCGATAACCGGATAGCGGGAGAGGAGCAGTTCTTC
>TRBD1|TRBV3-1|NA|TRBJ1-1
CASSQAGRGDTEAFF
TGTGCCAGCAGCCAAGCTGGCAGGGGGGACACTGAAGCTTTCTTT
>TRBD1|TRBV2|NA|TRBJ1-2
CASSEEGQASGYTF
TGTGCCAGCAGTGAAGAGGGACAGGCCTCTGGCTACACCTTC
>NA|TRBV28|many|TRBJ1-2
CASSSTQGLFPF
TGTGCCAGCAGTTCCACCCAGGGACTGTTTCCCTTC
>TRBD1|TRBV2|many|TRBJ1-2
CASSEGTGHGYTF
TGTGCCAGCAGTGAGGGGACAGGCCATGGCTACACCTTC
>NA|TRBV6-1|many|TRBJ2-7
CASPNPPEGLEYEQYF
TGTGCCAGCCCCAACCCCCCGGAGGGTCTCGAATACGAGCAGTACTTC